Many counts were recorded for the clone carrying this TCR beta chain. The sample belongs to a study of regulatory T cells in long-lasting Graves disease. Trimming took 6 bases from V and 5 from J; bases not matched to a gene: 11. CDR1 MDHEN and CDR2 SYDVKM come from the germline V gene. This CDR3 spans 15 amino acids. Noted time point: newly diagnosed GD, antithyroid drugs for less than 3 months. PBMC-extracted RNA yielded the TCR library. The patients included were those that came from an endocrinology department in Xi'an, China. TCR beta libraries were built with iRepertoire HTBI primers and Arm-PCR of CDR3 regions. TCRdb redid the calling of the multiplex PCR reads with MiXCR, one entry per CDR3 protein. The table records approximately 400,000 distinct CDR3 sequences, 15% of them present only once. The same data also contributed to another study, on T cells in Graves' hyperthyroidism and ophthalmopathy. From that study: Hyperthyroidism in the patients, aged 18 to 65, was newly diagnosed and under 2 months in duration. The HTBI primer set drove a first-round RT-PCR of the TCR CDR3. Expanded thyroid clonotypes (above 0.001) were mostly also found in blood.

The chain has TRBV28 and TRBJ1-1; 8 bases fit TRBD1. This TCR came from a woman in her twenties or thirties with Graves disease. Sequencing was performed on peripheral blood mononuclear cells (PBMCs), taken at new diagnosis, from a patient treated with antithyroid drugs. The CDR3 region is CASSPQDRGWTEAFF. In DNA form, the CDR3 reads TGTGCCAGCAGCCCTCAAGACAGGGGTTGGACTGAAGCTTTCTTT.